This record covers a single T cell receptor beta chain. The protocol was immunoSEQ multiplex PCR, while the TCRdb copy is restricted to in-frame clones and leaves out a portion. Among about 170,000 clones listed, 83% were seen once. The data are from a study of blood T cell repertoires in COVID-19. Study details: Researchers got acute and convalescent COVID-19 samples from the United States, Italy and Spain.

Per germline, CDR1 LNHDA and CDR2 SQIVND (reference sequence). This CDR3 has 13 residues. Trimming shortened V by 6 bases and J by 4 bases, and 12 bases separated the two germline ends. Participants reported their clinical history, and cohort assignment relied on those reports. The chain is built from TRBV19 and TRBJ1-2; D unclear. The TCR originated in a woman aged 45-65 years in a cohort exposed to, infected with or recovered from COVID-19 (not recorded which). Sequenced input: PBMCs or T cells enriched from blood (not recorded which). The CDR3 protein is CASRIPGGYGYTF. The CDR3 DNA reads as TGTGCCAGTAGGATTCCAGGAGGCTATGGCTACACCTTC.